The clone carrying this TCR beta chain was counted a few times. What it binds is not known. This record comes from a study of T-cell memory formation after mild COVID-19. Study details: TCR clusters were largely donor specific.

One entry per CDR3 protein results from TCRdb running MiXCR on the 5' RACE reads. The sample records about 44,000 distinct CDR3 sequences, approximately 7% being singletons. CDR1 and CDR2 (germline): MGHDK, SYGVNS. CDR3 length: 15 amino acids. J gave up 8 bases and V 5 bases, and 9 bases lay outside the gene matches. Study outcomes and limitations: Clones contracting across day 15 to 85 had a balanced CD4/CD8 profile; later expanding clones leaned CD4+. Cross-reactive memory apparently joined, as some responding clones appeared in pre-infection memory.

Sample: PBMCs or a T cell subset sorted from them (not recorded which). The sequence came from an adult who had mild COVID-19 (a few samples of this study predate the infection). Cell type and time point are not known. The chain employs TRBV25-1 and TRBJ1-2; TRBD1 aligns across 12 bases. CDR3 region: CASSTSGTGGRGYTF. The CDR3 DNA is TGTGCCAGCAGTACCTCCGGGACAGGGGGCAGAGGCTACACCTTC.